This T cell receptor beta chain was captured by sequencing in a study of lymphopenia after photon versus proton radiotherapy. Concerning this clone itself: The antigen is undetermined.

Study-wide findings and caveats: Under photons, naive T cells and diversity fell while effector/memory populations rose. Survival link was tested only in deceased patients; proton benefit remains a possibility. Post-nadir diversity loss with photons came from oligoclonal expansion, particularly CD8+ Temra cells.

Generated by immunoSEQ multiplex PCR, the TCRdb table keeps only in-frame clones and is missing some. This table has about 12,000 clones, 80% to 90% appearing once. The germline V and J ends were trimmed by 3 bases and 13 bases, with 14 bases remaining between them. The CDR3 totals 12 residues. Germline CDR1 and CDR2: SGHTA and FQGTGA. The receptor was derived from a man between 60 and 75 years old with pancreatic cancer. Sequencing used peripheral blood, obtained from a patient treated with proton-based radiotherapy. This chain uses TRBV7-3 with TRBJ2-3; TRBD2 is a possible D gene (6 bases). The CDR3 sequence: CASSFDGGAKYF. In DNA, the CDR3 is TGTGCCAGCAGCTTCGATGGCGGGGCGAAGTATTTT.